This T cell receptor beta chain was profiled in a study of blood T cell repertoires in COVID-19. Background on the study: There were acute and convalescent COVID-19 samples, and they came from the United States, Italy and Spain.

Using immunoSEQ multiplex PCR, the repertoire was profiled, and TCRdb retains in-frame clones only, with some absent. The table includes 180,000 or so clones, around 84% detected once. This clone was seen a handful of times. Germline CDR1 KGHSH, CDR2 LQKENI. This CDR3 has 15 residues. V lost 8 bases and J lost 0; bases outside the gene matches: 9. The V call is TRBV18, the J call TRBJ1-1; TRBD1 matches 7 bases. This TCR derives from a woman in her 70s with COVID-19, enrolled during active disease. The sample taken for sequencing was peripheral blood. The CDR3, as DNA: TGTGCCAGCAGCCGGGACAGAGAAATGAACACTGAAGCTTTCTTT. Amino acid sequence: CASSRDREMNTEAFF.